This TCR beta chain was recovered during a study of blood T cell repertoires in COVID-19. Looking at the study overall: Samples of COVID-19 (acute and convalescent) were obtained from the United States, Italy and Spain. PBMCs, B-cell-depleted T cells, or T cells provided the cDNA or gDNA that made up the material.

Authors' methods: Amplifying reference gene primers gave estimates of nucleated cell counts. The table came from immunoSEQ multiplex PCR; TCRdb's copy has only in-frame clones and leaves some out. V and J calls and clone size are as listed in that table; D and trimming were resolved from the DNA. The top ten clones hold 6% to 7% of a sample with under 250,000 clones, about 85% of them seen once. The TCR comes from a woman aged 55-69 years with active or convalescent COVID-19. Sequenced: peripheral blood.

The CDR3 region is CASSSGTNSYEQYF. The CDR3 DNA is TGTGCCAGCAGCTCCGGGACAAACTCCTACGAGCAGTACTTC. This chain links TRBV5-4 with TRBJ2-7, with D maybe TRBD1 (6 bases). Germline values: CDR1 SGHNT, CDR2 YYREEE (reference sequence). The CDR3 contains 14 residues. With 3 bases removed from V and 0 bases from J, the gap between germline ends came to 10 bases.